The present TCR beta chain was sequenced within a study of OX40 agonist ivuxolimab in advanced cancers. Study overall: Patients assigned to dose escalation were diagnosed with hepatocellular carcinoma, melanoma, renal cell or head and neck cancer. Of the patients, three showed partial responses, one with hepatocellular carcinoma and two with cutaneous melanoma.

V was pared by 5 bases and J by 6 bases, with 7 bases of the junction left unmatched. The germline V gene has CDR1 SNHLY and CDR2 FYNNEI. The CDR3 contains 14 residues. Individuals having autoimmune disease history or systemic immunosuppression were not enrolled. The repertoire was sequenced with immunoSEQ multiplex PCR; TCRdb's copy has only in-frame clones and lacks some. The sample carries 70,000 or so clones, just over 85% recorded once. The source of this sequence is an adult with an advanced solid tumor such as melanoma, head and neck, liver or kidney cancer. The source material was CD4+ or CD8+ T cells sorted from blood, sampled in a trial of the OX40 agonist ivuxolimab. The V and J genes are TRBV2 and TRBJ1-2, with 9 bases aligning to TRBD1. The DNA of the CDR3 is TGTGCCAGCAGTTCTTCAGGACAGGGGAATGGCTACACCTTC. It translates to CASSSSGQGNGYTF.